This TCR beta chain was documented in a study of T cells expressing NK-cell markers. Looking at the study overall: Of eight sequenced donors, seven were HCMV-seropositive and one HCMV-seronegative.

Germline V CDR1 and CDR2: ENHRY, SYGVKD. The CDR3 is made up of 17 amino acids. Findings and limits, study-wide: Of CD8+ T cells, about 1.0-8% belonged to dominant NKG2C+ clonotypes in six or seven donors.

Regarding this clonotype: The antigen remains undetermined.

TCRdb re-called the 5' RACE reads; one entry per CDR3 protein, DNA not given. This sample's table has 550,000 to 600,000 distinct CDR3 sequences. What was sequenced was blood T cells: a sorted CD56 or NKG2C T cell subset, CD4+ or CD8+ T cells, or bulk PBMC T cells (not recorded which). This TCR came from a man younger than 30 in good health. This chain uses TRBV10-3 with TRBJ2-2; the TCRdb D gene call, TRBD1, has no DNA to confirm it. The CDR3: CAISEPRDRANTGELFF.